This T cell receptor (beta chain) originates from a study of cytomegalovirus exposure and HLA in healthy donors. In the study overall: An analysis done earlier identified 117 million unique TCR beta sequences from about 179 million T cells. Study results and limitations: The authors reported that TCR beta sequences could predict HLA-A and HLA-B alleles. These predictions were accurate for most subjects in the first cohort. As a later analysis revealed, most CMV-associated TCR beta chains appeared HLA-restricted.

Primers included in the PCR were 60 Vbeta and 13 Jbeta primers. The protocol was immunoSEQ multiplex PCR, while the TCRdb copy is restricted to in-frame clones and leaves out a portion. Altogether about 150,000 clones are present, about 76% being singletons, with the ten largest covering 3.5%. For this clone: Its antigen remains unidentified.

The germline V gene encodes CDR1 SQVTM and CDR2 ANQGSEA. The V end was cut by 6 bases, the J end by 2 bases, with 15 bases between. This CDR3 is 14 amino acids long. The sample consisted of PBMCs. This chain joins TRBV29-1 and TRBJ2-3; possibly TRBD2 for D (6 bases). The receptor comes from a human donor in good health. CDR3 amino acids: CSVRFGGPTDTQYF. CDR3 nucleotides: TGCAGCGTACGGTTCGGGGGACCCACAGATACGCAGTATTTT.